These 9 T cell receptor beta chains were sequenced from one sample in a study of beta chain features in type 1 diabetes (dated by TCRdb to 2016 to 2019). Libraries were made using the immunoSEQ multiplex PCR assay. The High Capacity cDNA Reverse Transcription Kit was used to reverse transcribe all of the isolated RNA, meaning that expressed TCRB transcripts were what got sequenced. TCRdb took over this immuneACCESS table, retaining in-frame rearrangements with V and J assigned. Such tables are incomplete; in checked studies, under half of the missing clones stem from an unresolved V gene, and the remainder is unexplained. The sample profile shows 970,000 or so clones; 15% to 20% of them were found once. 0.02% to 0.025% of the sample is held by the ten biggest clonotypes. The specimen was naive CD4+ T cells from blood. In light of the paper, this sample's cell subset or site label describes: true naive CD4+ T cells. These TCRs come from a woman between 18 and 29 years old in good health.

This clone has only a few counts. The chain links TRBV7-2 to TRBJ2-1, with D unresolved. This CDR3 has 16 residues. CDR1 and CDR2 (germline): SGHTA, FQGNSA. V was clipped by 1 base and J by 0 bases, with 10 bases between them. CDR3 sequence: CASSLGWAVSYNEQFF. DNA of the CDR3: TGTGCCAGCAGCTTAGGTTGGGCAGTCTCCTACAATGAGCAGTTCTTC.

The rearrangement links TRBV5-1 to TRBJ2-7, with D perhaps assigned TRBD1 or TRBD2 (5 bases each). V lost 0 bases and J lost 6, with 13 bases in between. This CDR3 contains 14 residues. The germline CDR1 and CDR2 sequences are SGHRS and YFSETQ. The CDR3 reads CASSLALRGSEQYF. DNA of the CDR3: TGCGCCAGCAGCTTGGCTCTCCGGGGCTCCGAGCAGTACTTC. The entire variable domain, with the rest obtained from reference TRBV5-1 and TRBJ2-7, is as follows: KAGVTQTPRYLIKTRGQQVTLSCSPISGHRSVSWYQQTPGQGLQFLFEYFSETQRNKGNFPGRFSGRQFSNSRSEMNVSTLELGDSALYLCASSLALRGSEQYFGPGTRLTVT.

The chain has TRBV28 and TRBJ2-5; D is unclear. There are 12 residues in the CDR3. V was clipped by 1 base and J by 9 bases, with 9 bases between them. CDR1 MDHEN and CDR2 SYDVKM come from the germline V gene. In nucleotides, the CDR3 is TGTGCCAGCAGTTTATCCCAATTGGCCCAGTACTTC. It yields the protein CASSLSQLAQYF.

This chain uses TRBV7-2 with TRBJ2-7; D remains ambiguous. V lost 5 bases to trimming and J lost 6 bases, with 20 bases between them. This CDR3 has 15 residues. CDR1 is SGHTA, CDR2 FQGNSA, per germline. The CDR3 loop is CASSTRQTTWAEQYF. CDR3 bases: TGTGCCAGCAGCACGAGGCAGACCACCTGGGCCGAGCAGTACTTC. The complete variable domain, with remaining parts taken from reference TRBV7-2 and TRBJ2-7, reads GAGVSQSPSNKVTEKGKDVELRCDPISGHTALYWYRQSLGQGLEFLIYFQGNSAPDKSGLPSDRFSAERTGGSVSTLTIQRTQQEDSAVYLCASSTRQTTWAEQYFGPGTRLTVT.

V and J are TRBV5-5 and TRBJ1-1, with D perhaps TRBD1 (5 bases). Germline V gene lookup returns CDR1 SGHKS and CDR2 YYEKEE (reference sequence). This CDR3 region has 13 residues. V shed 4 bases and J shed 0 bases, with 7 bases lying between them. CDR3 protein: CASSLTVNTEAFF. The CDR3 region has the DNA TGTGCCAGCAGCCTGACAGTGAACACTGAAGCTTTCTTT.

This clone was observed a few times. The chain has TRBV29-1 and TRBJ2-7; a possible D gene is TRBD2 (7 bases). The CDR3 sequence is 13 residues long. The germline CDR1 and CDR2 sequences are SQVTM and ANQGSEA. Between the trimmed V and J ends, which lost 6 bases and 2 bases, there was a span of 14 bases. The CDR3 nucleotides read TGCAGCGTCCGCGAGCGGGACACCTACGAGCAGTACTTC. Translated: CSVRERDTYEQYF.

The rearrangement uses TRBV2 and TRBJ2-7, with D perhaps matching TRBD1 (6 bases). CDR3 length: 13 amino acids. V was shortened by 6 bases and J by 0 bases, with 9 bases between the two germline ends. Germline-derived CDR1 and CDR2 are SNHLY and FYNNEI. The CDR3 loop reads CASREDSSYEQYF. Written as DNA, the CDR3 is TGTGCCAGCAGGGAGGACAGCTCCTACGAGCAGTACTTC.

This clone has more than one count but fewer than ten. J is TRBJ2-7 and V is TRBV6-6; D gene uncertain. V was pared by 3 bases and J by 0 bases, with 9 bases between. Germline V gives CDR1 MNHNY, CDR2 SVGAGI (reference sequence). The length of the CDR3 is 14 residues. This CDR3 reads CASSYSRNSYEQYF. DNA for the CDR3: TGTGCCAGCAGTTATAGCAGGAACTCCTACGAGCAGTACTTC.

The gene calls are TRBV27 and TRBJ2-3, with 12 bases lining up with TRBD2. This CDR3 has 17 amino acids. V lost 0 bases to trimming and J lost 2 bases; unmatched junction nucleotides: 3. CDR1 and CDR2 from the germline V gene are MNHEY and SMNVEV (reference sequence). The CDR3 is CASSLSASGRVTDTQYF. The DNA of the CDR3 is TGTGCCAGCAGTTTATCGGCTAGCGGGAGGGTCACAGATACGCAGTATTTT.